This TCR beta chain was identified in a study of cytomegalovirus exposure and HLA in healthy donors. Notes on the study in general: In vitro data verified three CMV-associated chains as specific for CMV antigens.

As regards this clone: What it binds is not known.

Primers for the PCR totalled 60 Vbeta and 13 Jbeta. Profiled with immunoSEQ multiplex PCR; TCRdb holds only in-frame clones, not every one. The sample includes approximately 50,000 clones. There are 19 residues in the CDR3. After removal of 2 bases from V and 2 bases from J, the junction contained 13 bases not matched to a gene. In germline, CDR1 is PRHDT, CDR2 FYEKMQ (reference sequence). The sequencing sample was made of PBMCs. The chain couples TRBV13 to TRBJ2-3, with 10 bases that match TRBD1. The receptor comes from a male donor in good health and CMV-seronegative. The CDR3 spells CASSLNRGTGDYYTDTQYF. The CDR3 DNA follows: TGTGCCAGCAGCTTAAATCGGGGGACAGGGGACTATTACACAGATACGCAGTATTTT. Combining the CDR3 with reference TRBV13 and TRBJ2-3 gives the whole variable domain AAGVIQSPRHLIKEKRETATLKCYPIPRHDTVYWYQQGPGQDPQFLISFYEKMQSDKGSIPDRFSAQQFSDYHSELNMSSLELGDSALYFCASSLNRGTGDYYTDTQYFGPGTRLTVL.